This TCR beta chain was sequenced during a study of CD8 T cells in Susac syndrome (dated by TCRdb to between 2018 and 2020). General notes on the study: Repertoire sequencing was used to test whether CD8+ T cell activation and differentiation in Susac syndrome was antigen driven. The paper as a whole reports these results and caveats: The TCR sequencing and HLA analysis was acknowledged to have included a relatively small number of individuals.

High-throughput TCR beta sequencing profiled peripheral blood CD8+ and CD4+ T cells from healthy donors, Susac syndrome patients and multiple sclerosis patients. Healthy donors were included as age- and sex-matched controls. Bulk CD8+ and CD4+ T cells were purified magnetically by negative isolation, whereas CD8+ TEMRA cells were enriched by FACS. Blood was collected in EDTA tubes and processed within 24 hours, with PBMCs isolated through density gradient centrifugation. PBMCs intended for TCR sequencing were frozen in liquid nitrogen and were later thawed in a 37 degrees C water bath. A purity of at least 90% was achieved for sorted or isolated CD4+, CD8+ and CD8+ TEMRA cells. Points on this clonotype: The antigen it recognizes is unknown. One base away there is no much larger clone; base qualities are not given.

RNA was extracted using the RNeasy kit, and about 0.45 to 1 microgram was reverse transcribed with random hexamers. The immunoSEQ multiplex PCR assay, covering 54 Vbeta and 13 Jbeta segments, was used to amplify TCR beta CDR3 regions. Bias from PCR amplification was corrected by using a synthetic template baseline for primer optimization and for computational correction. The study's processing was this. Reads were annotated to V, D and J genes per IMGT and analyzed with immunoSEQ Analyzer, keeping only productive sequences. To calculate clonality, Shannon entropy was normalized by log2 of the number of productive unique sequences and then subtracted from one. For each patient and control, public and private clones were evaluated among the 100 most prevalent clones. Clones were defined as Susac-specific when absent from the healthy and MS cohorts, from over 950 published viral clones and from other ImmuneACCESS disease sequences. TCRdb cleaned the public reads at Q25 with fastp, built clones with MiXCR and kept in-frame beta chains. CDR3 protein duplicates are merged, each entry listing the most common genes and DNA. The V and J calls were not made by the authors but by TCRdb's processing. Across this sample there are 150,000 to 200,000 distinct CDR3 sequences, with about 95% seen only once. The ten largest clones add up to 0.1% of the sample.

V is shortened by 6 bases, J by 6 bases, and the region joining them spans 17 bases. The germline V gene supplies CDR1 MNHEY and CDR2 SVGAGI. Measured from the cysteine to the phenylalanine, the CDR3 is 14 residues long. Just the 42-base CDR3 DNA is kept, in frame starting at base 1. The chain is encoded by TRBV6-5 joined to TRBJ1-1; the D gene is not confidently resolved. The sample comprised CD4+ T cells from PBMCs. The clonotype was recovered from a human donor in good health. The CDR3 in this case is CASRIDGEIPEAFF. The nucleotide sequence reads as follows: TGTGCCAGCAGGATCGACGGGGAGATTCCTGAAGCTTTCTTT.